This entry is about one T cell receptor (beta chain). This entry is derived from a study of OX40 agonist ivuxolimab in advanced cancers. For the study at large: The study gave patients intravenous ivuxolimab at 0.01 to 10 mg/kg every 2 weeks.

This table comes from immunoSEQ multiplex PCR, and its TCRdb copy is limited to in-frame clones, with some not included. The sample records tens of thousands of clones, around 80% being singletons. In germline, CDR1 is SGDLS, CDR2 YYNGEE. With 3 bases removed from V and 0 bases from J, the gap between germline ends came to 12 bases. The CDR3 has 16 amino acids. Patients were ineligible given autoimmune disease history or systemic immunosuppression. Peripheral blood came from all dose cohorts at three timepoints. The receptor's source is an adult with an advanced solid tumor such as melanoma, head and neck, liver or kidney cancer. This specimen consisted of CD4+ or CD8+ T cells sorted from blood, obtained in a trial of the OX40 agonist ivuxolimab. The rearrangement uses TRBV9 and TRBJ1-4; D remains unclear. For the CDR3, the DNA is TGTGCCAGCAGCGCCCCCGGTAAATCAACTAATGAAAAACTGTTTTTT. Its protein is CASSAPGKSTNEKLFF. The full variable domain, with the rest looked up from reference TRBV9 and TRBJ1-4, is DSGVTQTPKHLITATGQRVTLRCSPRSGDLSVYWYQQSLDQGLQFLIQYYNGEERAKGNILERFSAQQFPDLHSELNLSSLELGDSALYFCASSAPGKSTNEKLFFGSGTQLSVL.